A selection of T cell receptor beta chains follows, all from one sample in a study of T cell responses to AZD1222 COVID-19 vaccine. The protocol was immunoSEQ multiplex PCR, while the TCRdb copy is restricted to in-frame clones and leaves out a portion. The data hold under 150,000 clones, with approximately 91% observed a single time. The source material was peripheral blood, sampled 28 days after the second AZD1222 dose. These receptors came from an adult who received the AZD1222 COVID-19 vaccine. The CDR3 runs from the conserved cysteine through the conserved F or W. Fields, in order: V gene, J gene, CDR3 length, CDR3 protein.

TRBV10-1	TRBJ2-7	15	CASSPAAGGDYEQYF
TRBV19	TRBJ2-2	16	CASTISGGQNTGELFF
TRBV7-9	TRBJ2-7	14	CASSPHREWREQYF
TRBV29-1	TRBJ2-7	12	CSAPGPSYEQYF
TRBV7-9	TRBJ1-1	14	CASSSGALNTEAFF
TRBV7-9	TRBJ2-5	14	CASSWTGSGETQYF
TRBV2	TRBJ1-5	14	CASSDRVGNQPQHF
TRBV5-1	TRBJ2-7	14	CASSLGGNSNEQYF
TRBV5-1	TRBJ2-7	12	CASSLTPYEQYF
TRBV10-3	TRBJ1-6	16	CATSGTGLSYNSPLHF
TRBV29-1	TRBJ2-7	14	CSALGQGGSYEQYF
TRBV11-2	TRBJ2-3	16	CASSLVSTGRADTQYF
TRBV5-1	TRBJ2-5	15	CASSFGGRFLETQYF
TRBV5-4	TRBJ1-2	13	CASSQGQLYGYTF
TRBV18	TRBJ2-3	12	CASSLGTDTQYF
TRBV7-8	TRBJ2-7	13	CASSLELSYEQYF
TRBV28	TRBJ1-2	13	CASSLGQLYGYTF
TRBV15	TRBJ1-3	12	CATSRDGNTIYF
TRBV7-6	TRBJ1-2	15	CASSLSGTGVGGYTF
TRBV14	TRBJ1-5	14	CASSQVGGEGPQHF
TRBV9	TRBJ2-7	15	CASSPNPGGAYEQYF
TRBV5-5	TRBJ2-7	14	CASSLDPRAYEQYF
TRBV14	TRBJ1-1	13	CASSQDSNTEAFF
TRBV9	TRBJ1-6	14	CASSIQGFNSPLHF
TRBV5-6	TRBJ2-2	15	CASSRPGQNTGELFF
TRBV30	TRBJ1-6	13	CAWSRGSHSPLHF
TRBV27	TRBJ1-1	14	CASSPLQGQTEAFF
TRBV5-4	TRBJ2-1	12	CASSSLAGGPFF
TRBV5-3	TRBJ1-1	16	CARSLGLPNGNTEAFF
TRBV19	TRBJ1-5	16	CASSMRTGYSNQPQHF
TRBV7-8	TRBJ1-3	15	CASSSTEGFWDTIYF
TRBV9	TRBJ2-3	15	CASSVEGLIADTQYF
TRBV5-1	TRBJ1-3	13	CASSFDWGNTIYF
TRBV7-2	TRBJ2-3	14	CASERSASTDTQYF
TRBV11-3	TRBJ2-1	16	CASSNPSGGANNEQFF
TRBV11-3	TRBJ1-4	13	CKRFGATNEKLFF